This TCR beta chain emerged from a study of blood T cell repertoires in COVID-19. After removal of 6 bases from V and 8 bases from J, the junction contained 5 bases not matched to a gene. This CDR3 has 12 amino acids. Germline CDR1 and CDR2: MNHEY and SVGAGI. Profiled with immunoSEQ multiplex PCR; TCRdb holds only in-frame clones, not every one. Of about 210,000 clones listed, under 85% are singletons. The sequencing sample was made of peripheral blood. The receptor was derived from a woman of 80 years or more with COVID-19, enrolled during active disease. The chain is built from TRBV6-5 and TRBJ1-1; 8 bases are a match to TRBD1. CDR3: CASSRGRGEAFF. The CDR3 nucleotides read TGTGCCAGCAGCAGGGGGCGCGGGGAAGCTTTCTTT.